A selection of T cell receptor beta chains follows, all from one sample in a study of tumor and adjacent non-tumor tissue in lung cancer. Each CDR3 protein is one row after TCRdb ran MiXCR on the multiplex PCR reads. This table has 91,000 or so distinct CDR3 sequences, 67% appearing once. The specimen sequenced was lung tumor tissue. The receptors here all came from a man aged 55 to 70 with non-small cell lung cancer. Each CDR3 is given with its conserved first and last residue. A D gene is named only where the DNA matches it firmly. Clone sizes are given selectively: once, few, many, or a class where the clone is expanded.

DNA: TGCACTGCTGCCCGACCGTTGCGAGCGGGGGGACAGGCCGGGGAGCTGTTTTTT
CDR3: CTAARPLRAGGQAGELFF
size: .
V: TRBV20-1
D: .
J: TRBJ2-2

DNA: TGCAACGTTGAGTCAGGGGCGCTCAAGCATTTT
CDR3: CNVESGALKHF
size: .
V: TRBV29-1
D: .
J: TRBJ1-5

DNA: TGTGCCAGAAGTTACAGGGAGGACAGTTTCTACACAGATAGGCAGTATTTT
CDR3: CARSYREDSFYTDRQYF
size: .
V: TRBV6-6
D: .
J: TRBJ2-3

DNA: TGTGCCAGCATAAACATGAATCAGCCCCAGCATTTT
CDR3: CASINMNQPQHF
size: .
V: TRBV6-1
D: .
J: TRBJ1-5

DNA: TGTGCCAGCAGTTTGCAACGCGGAGGCCAGCCCCAGCATTTT
CDR3: CASSLQRGGQPQHF
size: .
V: TRBV12-3/TRBV12-4
D: .
J: TRBJ1-5

DNA: TGCAGCGTTGAGGACAGCGCTAAGTATGGCTACACCTTC
CDR3: CSVEDSAKYGYTF
size: .
V: TRBV29-1
D: .
J: TRBJ1-2

DNA: TGCAGCGCCAACCCGATGACAGGGGCGCACGATGAGCAGTTCTTC
CDR3: CSANPMTGAHDEQFF
size: many
V: TRBV29-1
D: TRBD1
J: TRBJ2-1

DNA: TGTGCCAGCAGCCCTGGACTCCTTCGGGGCTACACCTTC
CDR3: CASSPGLLRGYTF
size: medium-sized
V: TRBV5-4
D: .
J: TRBJ1-2

DNA: TGTACAAGCAACTCGGCGGCAATATCCGGGACAGGGGGTAGCGAGCAGTACTTC
CDR3: CTSNSAAISGTGGSEQYF
size: .
V: TRBV5-5
D: TRBD1
J: TRBJ2-7

DNA: TGTGCCAGCAATCCGGGGTCATATATGACCCAGTACTTC
CDR3: CASNPGSYMTQYF
size: many
V: TRBV6-1
D: .
J: TRBJ2-5

DNA: TGCAGTGCTAGAGAAAGGACCAGCGGCCACTACGAGAAGTACTTC
CDR3: CSARERTSGHYEKYF
size: .
V: TRBV20-1
D: .
J: TRBJ2-7

DNA: TGTGCCAGCACCTTGGGGGGCTACGAGCAGTACTTC
CDR3: CASTLGGYEQYF
size: .
V: TRBV28
D: .
J: TRBJ2-7

DNA: TGTGCCAGCAGTTACTCCTGGACTAGCGGGGGGCCAAGGGCTTACAATGAGCAGTTCTTC
CDR3: CASSYSWTSGGPRAYNEQFF
size: many
V: TRBV6-6
D: TRBD2
J: TRBJ2-1

DNA: TGTGCCACCAGTGATGGCGGTTCCTACAATGAGCAGTTCTTC
CDR3: CATSDGGSYNEQFF
size: .
V: TRBV24-1
D: .
J: TRBJ2-1

DNA: TGTGCCAGCAGCTTAGTCCCTTCCGGGACAGGGGTGATCCAAGAGACCCAGTACTTC
CDR3: CASSLVPSGTGVIQETQYF
size: few
V: TRBV7-8
D: TRBD1
J: TRBJ2-5

DNA: TGTACCAGCAGCGTAGTAGGGGGAGATACGCAGTATTTT
CDR3: CTSSVVGGDTQYF
size: .
V: TRBV7-9
D: .
J: TRBJ2-3

DNA: TGTGCCAGCAGCTCACGGACAGGATCCTACAATGAGCGGTTCTTC
CDR3: CASSSRTGSYNERFF
size: .
V: TRBV11-1
D: TRBD1
J: TRBJ2-1

DNA: TGTGCCAGAAGCCAAAACAGGGGGATGGGGGAGACCCAGTATTTC
CDR3: CARSQNRGMGETQYF
size: .
V: TRBV4-2
D: TRBD1
J: TRBJ2-5

DNA: TGTGCCAGAAGCCACAGATGGCGGGGTGGTGAGCAGTTCTTC
CDR3: CARSHRWRGGEQFF
size: .
V: TRBV7-8
D: .
J: TRBJ2-1

DNA: TGTGCCAGCAGTACCTCCGGAACATCAGAGACCCAGTACTTC
CDR3: CASSTSGTSETQYF
size: many
V: TRBV6-5
D: .
J: TRBJ2-5

DNA: TGTGCCAGCAGTTACCGGGACACTAACTATGGCTACACCTTC
CDR3: CASSYRDTNYGYTF
size: many
V: TRBV6-1
D: .
J: TRBJ1-2

DNA: TGTGCCAGCAGTTACTCCCGGACAGGGGGCAGAGGGTGCATCCGAGCTTTCTTT
CDR3: CASSYSRTGGRGCIRAFF
size: .
V: TRBV6-2/TRBV6-3
D: TRBD1
J: TRBJ1-1

DNA: TGTGCCAGCGAACGGGACAGGAATGGCTACACCTTC
CDR3: CASERDRNGYTF
size: .
V: TRBV2
D: TRBD1
J: TRBJ1-2

DNA: TGTGCCAGCAGCTTGGATTTGCTTCACGGATGCTACGAGCAGTACTTC
CDR3: CASSLDLLHGCYEQYF
size: .
V: TRBV5-4
D: .
J: TRBJ2-7

DNA: TGTGTCAGCAGTGAAGATGGGACGGGCAGCGCACCCCTCCACTTT
CDR3: CVSSEDGTGSAPLHF
size: .
V: TRBV6-1
D: .
J: TRBJ1-6

DNA: TGCACCAGCGGCCAAGAACCGGCGGGAAACTACGAGCAGTACTTC
CDR3: CTSGQEPAGNYEQYF
size: .
V: TRBV4-1
D: .
J: TRBJ2-7

DNA: TGTGCCAACAATTTTAGGATGGTCGGTGAAGCTTTCTTT
CDR3: CANNFRMVGEAFF
size: .
V: TRBV28
D: .
J: TRBJ1-1

DNA: TGTGCCAGCAGCCAAGCCCCTGTGGTCAGTGGGGATCCCGCCTATAATTCACCCCTCCACTTT
CDR3: CASSQAPVVSGDPAYNSPLHF
size: .
V: TRBV4-2
D: .
J: TRBJ1-6

DNA: TGCGCCAGCAGCCAAGATTGGGGCGGCGAAAACAATCAGTACTTC
CDR3: CASSQDWGGENNQYF
size: .
V: TRBV4-1
D: .
J: TRBJ2-4

DNA: TGTGCCAGCAGCCTAGGGGTAGCGTACCAAGAGGCCCAGTACTTC
CDR3: CASSLGVAYQEAQYF
size: .
V: TRBV5-6
D: .
J: TRBJ2-5

DNA: TGTGCCAGCAGCTTACAACTAGCGGGGTACACCGGGGAGCTGTTTTTT
CDR3: CASSLQLAGYTGELFF
size: many
V: TRBV13
D: TRBD2
J: TRBJ2-2

DNA: TGTGCCAGCACCACTGGGGCCAACGTCCTGACTTTC
CDR3: CASTTGANVLTF
size: many
V: TRBV7-9
D: .
J: TRBJ2-6

DNA: TGCGCCAGCAACACAGTGGGACGGGGTACAACCGGGGAGCTGTTTTTT
CDR3: CASNTVGRGTTGELFF
size: .
V: TRBV4-1
D: .
J: TRBJ2-2

DNA: TGTGCCAGCAGCCAAAGCGGAGGGCCTCTTCCCGAGCAGTACTTC
CDR3: CASSQSGGPLPEQYF
size: many
V: TRBV6-5
D: .
J: TRBJ2-7

DNA: TGTGCCAGCAGCCCCTCAACCGGGACAGGGATGTACGAGCAGTACTTC
CDR3: CASSPSTGTGMYEQYF
size: .
V: TRBV11-3
D: TRBD1
J: TRBJ2-7

DNA: TGTGCCAGCAGCTTGGACGGCCGAGGGGACATAGCTACGCAGTATTTT
CDR3: CASSLDGRGDIATQYF
size: .
V: TRBV11-2
D: .
J: TRBJ2-3

DNA: TGCGCCAGCAGCCAAGGGGGCCAGCCCCAGCATTTT
CDR3: CASSQGGQPQHF
size: many
V: TRBV4-1
D: .
J: TRBJ1-5

DNA: TGTGCCAGCAGTTATGGGACCTCCGATCAGTCCCAGCATTTT
CDR3: CASSYGTSDQSQHF
size: .
V: TRBV6-1
D: .
J: TRBJ1-5

DNA: TGTGCCAGCAGTTACTCGGGACATGACGAGACCCAGCACTTC
CDR3: CASSYSGHDETQHF
size: .
V: TRBV6-5
D: .
J: TRBJ2-5

DNA: TGCAGTGTCAGGGGCATTTGGAATGAAGCTTTCTTT
CDR3: CSVRGIWNEAFF
size: .
V: TRBV20-1
D: .
J: TRBJ1-1

DNA: TGCAGCGTGGAAATGGGTAGCTATGGCTACACCTTC
CDR3: CSVEMGSYGYTF
size: many
V: TRBV29-1
D: .
J: TRBJ1-2

DNA: TGCGCCAGCAGCCAAGCAGCGGGAGGCCCTGGGGCCAACGTCCTGACTTTC
CDR3: CASSQAAGGPGANVLTF
size: once
V: TRBV4-1
D: TRBD2
J: TRBJ2-6

DNA: TGTGCCAGTAATTACTCAGTGGAGGGCGGTGAGCAGTTCTTC
CDR3: CASNYSVEGGEQFF
size: .
V: TRBV6-5
D: .
J: TRBJ2-1

DNA: TGTGCCAGTAGTGTCAGCGGGAGGGAGACCCAGTACTTC
CDR3: CASSVSGRETQYF
size: .
V: TRBV19
D: TRBD2
J: TRBJ2-5

DNA: TGTGCCAGCAGTTCGGGACTAGCGGGAGGTGAGACCCAGTACTTC
CDR3: CASSSGLAGGETQYF
size: few
V: TRBV7-9
D: TRBD2
J: TRBJ2-5

DNA: TGTACCAGCAGCCTAGATTCATCCGGACCCCTCCACTTT
CDR3: CTSSLDSSGPLHF
size: .
V: TRBV4-2
D: .
J: TRBJ1-6

DNA: TGTGCCAACAGCTTATCAATCGGGAAACTGTTTTTT
CDR3: CANSLSIGKLFF
size: .
V: TRBV12-3/TRBV12-4
D: .
J: TRBJ1-4

DNA: TGTGCCAGCTTCCCGGGAGATTCCACAGATACGCAGTATTTT
CDR3: CASFPGDSTDTQYF
size: many
V: TRBV6-6
D: .
J: TRBJ2-3

DNA: TGTGCCACCGCGACCGCGCATCAGCGCCAGCATTTT
CDR3: CATATAHQRQHF
size: once
V: TRBV19
D: .
J: TRBJ1-5

DNA: TGCGCCAGCAGCGCCGTTAGGGGAGGTCAGCCCCAGCATTTT
CDR3: CASSAVRGGQPQHF
size: .
V: TRBV4-1
D: .
J: TRBJ1-5

DNA: TGTGCCAGCAACTTAGATTTACTAGCGGGAGAGTTCTACAATGGGCTGTTCTTC
CDR3: CASNLDLLAGEFYNGLFF
size: .
V: TRBV11-3
D: TRBD2
J: TRBJ2-1

DNA: TGTGCCAGCACCCGATCAGGGGGAAGAAATTCACCCCTCCACTTT
CDR3: CASTRSGGRNSPLHF
size: few
V: TRBV2
D: TRBD1
J: TRBJ1-6